The 21 T cell receptor beta chains below all came from one sample that was sequenced in a study of identifying expanded T cells in peripheral blood. The protocol was immunoSEQ multiplex PCR, while the TCRdb copy is restricted to in-frame clones and leaves out a portion. The sample consists of 120,000 or so clones, about 80% of them appearing once. The sequencing input was blood. These receptor sequences come from a person aged 18 to 75 in good health.

The V call is TRBV10-2, the J call TRBJ2-7; no clear D. This CDR3 has 16 residues. The V end lost 6 bases, the J end lost 0 bases, and 18 bases lay between the germline ends. Germline CDR1 reads WSHSY; CDR2 reads SAAADI. The CDR3 coding sequence is TGCGCCAGCAGCCCCCACGGACGCGAGGTCTCCTACGAGCAGTACTTC. It is translated as CASSPHGREVSYEQYF.

The chain's CDR3 is CASSFLESLKETQYF. The CDR3 DNA reads TGTGCCAGCAGCTTTTTAGAAAGTCTAAAGGAGACCCAGTACTTC. V usage is TRBV5-4 and J usage is TRBJ2-5; D gene ambiguous. CDR1 is SGHNT and CDR2 is YYREEE in the germline V gene (reference sequence). V was clipped by 2 bases and J by 5 bases, with 16 bases between them. The CDR3 has 15 residues.

The chain is built from TRBV6-5 and TRBJ2-2, with D unresolved. V lost 6 bases, J lost 6 bases, and 17 bases lay in between. The germline V gene encodes CDR1 MNHEY and CDR2 SVGAGI. The CDR3 is made up of 15 amino acids. Here the CDR3 DNA reads TGTGCCAGCAGATTCCTGACTTTAGGTGCCGGGGAGCTGTTTTTT. Translated, it gives CASRFLTLGAGELFF.

The CDR3 nucleotides are TGTGCCAGCTCACCACCCGCGTCAAACTCTGGAAACACCATATATTTT. Translated: CASSPPASNSGNTIYF. This rearrangement joins TRBV18 to TRBJ1-3; the D is unclear. V shed 0 bases and J shed 0 bases, with 9 bases lying between them. Per the germline V gene, CDR1 is KGHSH and CDR2 is LQKENI. This CDR3 region has 16 residues.

The CDR3 is CASSVGASATYEQYF. CDR3 DNA sequence: TGTGCCAGCAGCGTAGGGGCTAGCGCTACCTACGAGCAGTACTTC. The chain joins TRBV9 to TRBJ2-7, with TRBD2 as a possible D gene (6 bases). Germline loops: CDR1 SGDLS, CDR2 YYNGEE. The CDR3 sequence is 15 residues long. The V end was cut by 0 bases, the J end by 2 bases, with 12 bases between.

CDR3 in amino acids: CASSFHGQPQHF. The CDR3 DNA reads TGTGCCAGCAGCTTTCACGGACAGCCCCAGCATTTT. The rearrangement joins TRBV7-9 to TRBJ1-5, with D unresolved. The ends were cut back, 3 bases at V and 7 bases at J, with 7 bases in the middle. The germline V gene has CDR1 SEHNR and CDR2 FQNEAQ (reference sequence). The CDR3 has 12 residues.

The rearrangement joins TRBV6-1 to TRBJ2-7; D possibly matches TRBD1 or TRBD2 (5 bases each). The CDR3 has 16 amino acids. Germline CDR1 is MNHNS and CDR2 is SASEGT. V was trimmed by 2 bases and J by 4 bases, leaving 18 bases between them. The DNA for the CDR3 is TGTGCCAGCAGTGAAAGGGGACGGGTCCTCACATACGAGCAGTACTTC. Amino acid sequence: CASSERGRVLTYEQYF.

This chain joins TRBV9 and TRBJ1-1; 10 bases are a match to TRBD1. Germline lookup yields CDR1 SGDLS and CDR2 YYNGEE. The CDR3 is 15 residues long. The V gene end was trimmed by 0 bases and the J gene end by 5 bases; junction bases not matched to a gene: 4. CDR3 in DNA: TGTGCCAGCAGCGTAGTTGGGACAGGGGATACTGAAGCTTTCTTT. It codes for CASSVVGTGDTEAFF.

The chain employs TRBV7-2 and TRBJ1-2; no definite D call. The CDR3 is made up of 15 amino acids. V lost 5 bases, J lost 3 bases, and 16 bases lay in between. The germline V gene has CDR1 SGHTA and CDR2 FQGNSA. The CDR3 region is CASSKRTAQDYGYTF. The DNA for the CDR3 is TGTGCCAGCAGCAAGCGGACGGCGCAGGACTATGGCTACACCTTC.

The chain is built from TRBV29-1 and TRBJ1-5, with D possibly being TRBD1 (5 bases). The CDR3 has 12 amino acids. The germline V gene has CDR1 SQVTM and CDR2 ANQGSEA. Deletions cut 5 bases from V and 4 bases from J, with 9 bases between. The CDR3 DNA reads as TGCAGCGTTCAAACAGGTAATCAGCCCCAGCATTTT. Its translation is CSVQTGNQPQHF.

This chain links TRBV4-3 with TRBJ1-1; D might be TRBD1 (5 bases). The V gene lost 2 bases and the J gene lost 1 base, with 11 bases spanning the gap. Germline lookup yields CDR1 LGHNA and CDR2 YSLEER. The CDR3 is 15 amino acids. The CDR3, as DNA: TGCGCCAGCAGCCAACAGCTAACAGGGAACACTGAAGCTTTCTTT. It specifies CASSQQLTGNTEAFF.

The chain employs TRBV6-5 and TRBJ1-5; 9 bases fit TRBD1. The junction had 8 bases not matched to a gene; V was cut back by 6 bases and J by 5 bases. The germline gives CDR1 MNHEY, CDR2 SVGAGI. This CDR3 region has 15 residues. The CDR3: CASSSTGTGHQPQHF. CDR3 nucleotides: TGTGCCAGCAGCTCTACCGGGACAGGGCATCAGCCCCAGCATTTT.

V usage is TRBV19 and J usage is TRBJ2-5, with D uncertain. V gave up 4 bases and J gave up 1 base, with 13 bases separating them. Germline loops: CDR1 LNHDA, CDR2 SQIVND (reference sequence). This CDR3 spans 15 amino acids. The CDR3 here is CASSKGSRAQETQYF. CDR3 nucleotide sequence: TGTGCCAGTAGTAAGGGCAGCCGAGCCCAAGAGACCCAGTACTTC.

The count of this clone is one. This chain links TRBV30 with TRBJ2-2, with 10 positions matching TRBD1. CDR1 is GTSNPN and CDR2 is SVGIG in the germline V gene (reference sequence). V lost 5 bases and J lost 10; bases outside the gene matches: 7. The CDR3 loop spans 13 amino acids. The CDR3, as DNA: TGTGCCTGGGACAGGGGGCAGTTCGCGGAGCTGTTTTTT. Protein sequence: CAWDRGQFAELFF.

The rearrangement uses TRBV6-6 and TRBJ2-5, with TRBD2 as a possible D gene (5 bases). Germline CDR1 is MNHNY and CDR2 is SVGAGI (reference sequence). Trimming removed 4 bases from V and 2 bases from J, with 11 bases in between. CDR3 size: 14 residues. The CDR3 is CASSSPGWQETQYF. The CDR3 DNA reads TGTGCCAGCAGTTCCCCGGGGTGGCAAGAGACCCAGTACTTC.

The gene calls are TRBV29-1 and TRBJ1-1; D not resolved. This CDR3 contains 13 residues. CDR1 is SQVTM, CDR2 ANQGSEA, per germline. With 8 bases removed from V and 1 base from J, the gap between germline ends came to 14 bases. This CDR3 reads CSSGLGGNTEAFF. The CDR3 coding sequence is TGCAGCTCCGGATTGGGAGGGAACACTGAAGCTTTCTTT.

The rearrangement joins TRBV7-2 to TRBJ1-4, with D tentatively TRBD1 (6 bases). CDR1 SGHTA and CDR2 FQGNSA come from the germline V gene. V was clipped by 2 bases and J by 7 bases, with 11 bases between them. This CDR3 comprises 14 residues. The CDR3 nucleotides are TGTGCCAGCAGCTTACAACAGGGTGCTGAAAAACTGTTTTTT. This gives the protein CASSLQQGAEKLFF.

This sequence joins TRBV18 and TRBJ1-6; 7 bases line up with TRBD1. V was clipped by 0 bases and J by 8 bases; unmatched bases: 7. CDR3 length equals 16 residues. Germline CDR1 is KGHSH and CDR2 is LQKENI. Written as DNA, the CDR3 is TGTGCCAGCTCACCACCTCAACAGGGGTCCTATTCACCCCTCCACTTT. This gives the protein CASSPPQQGSYSPLHF.

The chain employs TRBV30 and TRBJ1-2; D is perhaps TRBD1 (6 bases). Trimming pared 4 bases from V and 5 bases from J, leaving 14 bases between. The CDR3 spans 13 residues. The germline CDR1 and CDR2 sequences are GTSNPN and SVGIG (reference sequence). CDR3 coding DNA: TGTGCCTGGAACGGGGGCCACTCATATGGCTACACCTTC. Its translation is CAWNGGHSYGYTF. The whole variable domain, remainder taken from reference TRBV30 and TRBJ1-2, is SQTIHQWPATLVQPVGSPLSLECTVEGTSNPNLYWYRQAAGRGLQLLFYSVGIGQISSEVPQNLSASRPQDRQFILSSKKLLLSDSGFYLCAWNGGHSYGYTFGSGTRLTVV.

The chain uses TRBV14 and TRBJ2-1, with 7 positions matching TRBD1. From germline, CDR1 is SGHDN and CDR2 FVKESK. CDR3 size: 15 residues. J was trimmed by 6 bases and V by 4 bases; bases with no gene match: 9. CDR3 sequence (DNA): TGTGCCAGCAGCCTTTTAGGGGGCCAAGGCAATGAGCAGTTCTTC. Encoded protein: CASSLLGGQGNEQFF. Based on the CDR3 plus reference TRBV14 and TRBJ2-1, the full variable domain is EAGVTQFPSHSVIEKGQTVTLRCDPISGHDNLYWYRRVMGKEIKFLLHFVKESKQDESGMPNNRFLAERTGGTYSTLKVQPAELEDSGVYFCASSLLGGQGNEQFFGPGTRLTVL.

This clone showed up just once. The V gene is TRBV7-2, the J gene TRBJ2-1, with 13 bases lining up with TRBD2. With V trimmed by 4 bases and J by 7 bases, 4 bases remained unmatched. Germline assignment: CDR1 SGHTA and CDR2 FQGNSA. This CDR3 spans 15 amino acids. The DNA of the CDR3 is TGTGCCAGCAGCTCCCGGACTAGCGGGGGTAATGAGCAGTTCTTC. It encodes CASSSRTSGGNEQFF.